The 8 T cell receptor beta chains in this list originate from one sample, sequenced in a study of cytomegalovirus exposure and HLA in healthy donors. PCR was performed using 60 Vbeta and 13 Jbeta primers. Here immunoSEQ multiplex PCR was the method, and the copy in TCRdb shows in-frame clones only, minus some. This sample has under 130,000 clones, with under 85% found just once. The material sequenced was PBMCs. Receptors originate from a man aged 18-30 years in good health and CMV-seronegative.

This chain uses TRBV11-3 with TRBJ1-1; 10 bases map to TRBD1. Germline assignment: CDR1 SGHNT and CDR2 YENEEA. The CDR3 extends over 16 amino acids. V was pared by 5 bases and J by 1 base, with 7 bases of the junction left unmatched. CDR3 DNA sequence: TGTGCCAGCAGCGATCGACAGGGGGCTGGGAACACTGAAGCTTTCTTT. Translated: CASSDRQGAGNTEAFF.

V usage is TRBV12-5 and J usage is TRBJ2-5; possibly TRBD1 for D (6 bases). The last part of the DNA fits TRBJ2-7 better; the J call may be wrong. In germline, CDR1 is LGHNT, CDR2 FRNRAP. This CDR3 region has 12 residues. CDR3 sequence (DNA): TGTGCTAGTGGCCCCAGGGGCCACGAGCAGTACTTC. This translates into CASGPRGHEQYF.

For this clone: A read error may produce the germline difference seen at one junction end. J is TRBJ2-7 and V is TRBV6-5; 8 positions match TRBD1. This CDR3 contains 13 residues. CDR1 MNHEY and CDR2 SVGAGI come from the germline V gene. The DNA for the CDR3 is TGTGCCAGCTGGGACAGGACCTCCTACAAGCAGTACTTC. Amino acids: CASWDRTSYKQYF.

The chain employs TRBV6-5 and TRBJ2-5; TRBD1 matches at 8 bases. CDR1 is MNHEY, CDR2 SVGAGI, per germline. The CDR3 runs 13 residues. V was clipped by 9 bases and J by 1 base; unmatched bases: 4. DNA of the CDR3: TGTGCCAGTTACAGGGGGTCCCAAGAGACCCAGTACTTC. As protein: CASYRGSQETQYF.

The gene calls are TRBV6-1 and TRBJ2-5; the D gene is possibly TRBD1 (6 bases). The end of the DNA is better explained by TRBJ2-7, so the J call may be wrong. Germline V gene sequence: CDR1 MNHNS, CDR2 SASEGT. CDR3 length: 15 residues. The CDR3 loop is CASSGTRDISYEQYF. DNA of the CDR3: TGTGCCAGCAGTGGTACCCGGGACATTTCCTACGAGCAGTACTTC.

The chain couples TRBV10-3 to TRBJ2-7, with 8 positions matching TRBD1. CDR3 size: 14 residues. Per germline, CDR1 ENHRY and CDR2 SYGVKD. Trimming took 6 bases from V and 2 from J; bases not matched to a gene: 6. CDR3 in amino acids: CAIRPGTGTYEQYF. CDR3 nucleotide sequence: TGTGCCATCAGGCCAGGGACAGGTACCTACGAGCAGTACTTC.

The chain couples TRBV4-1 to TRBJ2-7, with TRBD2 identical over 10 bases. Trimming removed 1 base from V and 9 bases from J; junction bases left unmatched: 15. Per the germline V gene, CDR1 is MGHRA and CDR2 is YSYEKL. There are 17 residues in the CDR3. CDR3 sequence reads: CASSQGPSTSGTWGQYF. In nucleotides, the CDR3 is TGCGCCAGCAGCCAAGGACCTAGTACTAGCGGGACCTGGGGGCAGTACTTC.

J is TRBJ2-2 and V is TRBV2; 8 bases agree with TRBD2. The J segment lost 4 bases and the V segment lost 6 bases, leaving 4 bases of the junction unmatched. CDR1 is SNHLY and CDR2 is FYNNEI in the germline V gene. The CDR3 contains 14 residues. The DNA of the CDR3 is TGTGCCAGCAGAGCGGGAGAGGGCACCGGGGAGCTGTTTTTT. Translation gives CASRAGEGTGELFF.